This record covers a single TCR beta chain. This table comes from immunoSEQ multiplex PCR, and its TCRdb copy is limited to in-frame clones, with some not included. The sample includes tens of thousands of clones, about nine tenths of them seen just once. Trimming stripped 0 bases from V and 4 bases from J, with 14 bases between. From germline, CDR1 is SGDLS and CDR2 YYNGEE. The CDR3 spans 16 residues. This sample was included in a study of blood T cell repertoires in COVID-19. In the study overall: PBMCs, B-cell-depleted T cells, or T cells provided the cDNA or gDNA that made up the material.

Followed longitudinally, the Seattle patients had been enrolled during active infection. Sequencing was performed on peripheral blood. This TCR was recovered from a man aged 55-75 years with COVID-19, enrolled during active disease. The chain has TRBV9 and TRBJ1-3; no firm D call. The CDR3, as DNA: TGTGCCAGCAGCGTAGGCGGGATCTCGGTCGGAAACACCATATATTTT. This sequence encodes CASSVGGISVGNTIYF.